The 7 T cell receptor beta chains below come from one sample, sequenced in a study of response to subunit inactivated influenza vaccine (dated 2018 in TCRdb). Preparation of the library involved RT-PCR. Sequencing was carried out with an Illumina HiSeq 2500. TCRdb passed the public sequencing reads through fastp at Q25 and MiXCR, retaining productive beta sequences. Every entry covers one CDR3 protein and lists the most common genes and DNA from its rows. The sample table lists hundreds of thousands of distinct CDR3 sequences, 7.5% to 8.5% of them with a count of one. The top ten hold over 10% of the sample. Specimen: PBMCs from blood, collected around 25 months after vaccination. The receptor set was obtained from a man between 45 and 75 years old who received an inactivated influenza vaccine. Donor details come from another sample of the same person, matched by shared clones.

The J gene is TRBJ1-2, the V gene TRBV15, with D possibly being TRBD1 (6 bases). Germline CDR1 and CDR2: LNHNV and YYDKDF (reference sequence). Trimming pared 0 bases from V and 8 bases from J, leaving 19 bases between. The CDR3 contains 16 residues. The CDR3 region is CATSRDRGAARIGYTF. CDR3 in DNA: TGTGCCACCAGCAGAGATCGGGGGGCCGCAAGGATCGGCTACACCTTC.

This chain joins TRBV7-9 and TRBJ2-2, with 8 bases lining up with TRBD1. The CDR3 length is 16 residues. The germline CDR1 and CDR2 sequences are SEHNR and FQNEAQ (reference sequence). Trimming removed 5 bases from V and 2 bases from J; junction bases left unmatched: 7. The chain's CDR3 is CASSDPGGKNTGELFF. CDR3 coding DNA: TGTGCCAGCAGCGACCCAGGGGGCAAAAACACCGGGGAGCTGTTTTTT.

In its sample, this clonotype was seen a few times. The V call is TRBV7-2, the J call TRBJ2-1; 8 nucleotides align to TRBD2. CDR1 and CDR2 (germline): SGHTA, FQGNSA. V was clipped by 3 bases and J by 4 bases; unmatched bases: 2. This CDR3 is 14 amino acids long. The CDR3 region has the DNA TGTGCCAGCAGCTTCCAGCGGGGGTACAATGAGCAGTTCTTC. Its protein is CASSFQRGYNEQFF.

V is TRBV25-1 and J is TRBJ1-3, with unresolved D. The CDR3 extends over 12 amino acids. Germline V lookup: CDR1 MGHDK, CDR2 SYGVNS. V was clipped by 7 bases and J by 2 bases, with 6 bases between them. CDR3 residues: CASTAAGNTIYF. In DNA form, the CDR3 reads TGTGCCAGCACTGCCGCTGGAAACACCATATATTTT.

In its sample, this clonotype was seen many times. J is TRBJ2-1 and V is TRBV27; tentatively, D is TRBD1 (6 bases). The germline V gene has CDR1 MNHEY and CDR2 SMNVEV (reference sequence). The CDR3 has 16 amino acids. V lost 4 bases and J 3 bases, leaving 16 bases between the germline ends. CDR3 region: CASSSLTGHIYNEQFF. CDR3 coding DNA: TGTGCCAGCAGTTCACTAACGGGACATATCTACAATGAGCAGTTCTTC.

This clonotype was seen more than once but under ten times. The rearrangement joins TRBV6-1 to TRBJ2-2, with D tentatively TRBD2 (5 bases). V shed 6 bases and J shed 1 base, with 9 bases lying between them. The CDR3 extends over 14 amino acids. Germline CDR1 reads MNHNS; CDR2 reads SASEGT. The CDR3 loop is CASRVSENTGELFF. The CDR3 nucleotides read TGTGCCAGCAGGGTTAGCGAGAACACCGGGGAGCTGTTTTTT.

This clonotype was found many times. This chain links TRBV27 with TRBJ2-1; D possibly corresponds to TRBD2 (5 bases). Trimming shortened V by 2 bases and J by 4 bases, and 18 bases separated the two germline ends. The CDR3 is 17 residues long. Looked up from germline, CDR1 is MNHEY and CDR2 is SMNVEV (reference sequence). DNA for the CDR3: TGTGCCAGCAGTTTACTAACCGCGGATAGAGGGTACAATGAGCAGTTCTTC. It specifies CASSLLTADRGYNEQFF.